Presented here are 27 T cell receptor beta chains from one specimen sequenced in a study of T cell changes during pregnancy in multiple sclerosis. Data came from immunoSEQ multiplex PCR; TCRdb stores just in-frame clones and leaves some out. The table has approximately 100,000 clones, approximately 91% seen once; the top ten hold approximately 3.5%. This specimen consisted of peripheral blood, obtained after pregnancy. The source is a female donor with multiple sclerosis, enrolled in a pregnancy study.

The chain has TRBV7-8 and TRBJ1-2, with a weak D call TRBD1 (5 bases). The germline V gene has CDR1 SGHVS and CDR2 FQNEAQ. This CDR3 region has 14 residues. The V gene lost 7 bases and the J gene lost 4 bases, with 16 bases spanning the gap. The DNA for the CDR3 is TGTGCCAGCAAGGGGAACGAAGGGTCCTATGGCTACACCTTC. Protein: CASKGNEGSYGYTF.

J is TRBJ1-4 and V is TRBV7-9; 10 nucleotides agree with TRBD1. Germline V gene data show CDR1 as SEHNR and CDR2 as FQNEAQ (reference sequence). Trimming at V came to 1 base and at J to 7 bases, leaving 6 bases not matched to a gene. The CDR3 is made up of 16 amino acids. The CDR3 DNA reads TGTGCCAGCAGCTTAGGGCGACAGGGGGCATCTGAAAAACTGTTTTTT. Its translation: CASSLGRQGASEKLFF.

This clone appeared a few times. The CDR3 reads CASNLRGNTEAFF. The CDR3 DNA follows: TGTGCCAGCAACCTCAGGGGGAACACTGAAGCTTTCTTT. The chain recombines TRBV21-1 with TRBJ1-1; the table assigns TRBD1, which was not confirmed against the DNA. TRBV21-1 is assigned pseudogene status. The CDR3 runs 13 residues.

V gene TRBV5-1 combines with J gene TRBJ1-1; TRBD1 agrees at 7 bases. Trimming took 3 bases from V and 7 from J; bases not matched to a gene: 15. Per the germline V gene, CDR1 is SGHRS and CDR2 is YFSETQ. The CDR3 is 16 residues long. The CDR3 nucleotides are TGCGCCAGCAGCTGGACCTCTAGGGGGCCTGGAAATGAAGCTTTCTTT. Translating it yields CASSWTSRGPGNEAFF.

There are a few counts of this clone. The chain is built from TRBV7-3 and TRBJ2-1, with TRBD2 matching over 11 bases. This CDR3 spans 15 amino acids. The junction had 8 bases not matched to a gene; V was cut back by 5 bases and J by 8 bases. Germline CDR1 reads SGHTA; CDR2 reads FQGTGA. The CDR3 reads CASSALAGARDEQFF. CDR3 DNA sequence: TGTGCCAGCAGCGCACTAGCGGGGGCAAGGGATGAGCAGTTCTTC.

The rearrangement links TRBV2 to TRBJ2-1, with 7 nucleotides matching TRBD1. The CDR3 loop spans 13 amino acids. Germline assignment: CDR1 SNHLY and CDR2 FYNNEI. The trim removed 7 bases at V and 4 bases at J, leaving 4 bases unmatched. CDR3 nucleotides: TGTGCCAGCATTAGACAGGGTTACAATGAGCAGTTCTTC. Its translation: CASIRQGYNEQFF.

V and J are TRBV6-1 and TRBJ2-7; 9 bases are a match to TRBD1. Germline CDR1 MNHNS, CDR2 SASEGT. This CDR3 is built from 15 residues. V gave up 4 bases and J gave up 1 base; unmatched junction bases: 5. CDR3 DNA sequence: TGTGCCAGCAGTGTATCGGACAGGGGATCCTACGAGCAGTACTTC. It codes for CASSVSDRGSYEQYF.

The chain carries TRBV5-1 and TRBJ2-1; 12 positions match TRBD2. CDR1 and CDR2 (germline): SGHRS, YFSETQ. V shed 4 bases and J 7 bases; nucleotides not matched to a gene: 9. There are 16 residues in the CDR3. The CDR3 sequence: CASSQYLAGGPNEQFF. CDR3 in DNA: TGCGCCAGCAGCCAATACCTAGCGGGGGGGCCGAATGAGCAGTTCTTC.

The count of this clone is one. A read error may produce the germline difference seen at one junction end. This chain links TRBV9 with TRBJ2-4, with D hard to call. CDR3 length equals 14 residues. CDR1 is SGDLS, CDR2 YYNGEE, per germline. CDR3 in amino acids: CTSSPKRSEGVQYF. The CDR3, as DNA: TGTACCAGCAGCCCCAAGAGGAGTGAAGGTGTTCAGTACTTC.

The rearrangement uses TRBV9 and TRBJ2-7; D gene unclear. Germline CDR1 is SGDLS and CDR2 is YYNGEE. Between the trimmed V and J ends, which lost 4 bases and 2 bases, there was a span of 10 bases. The CDR3 consists of 13 residues. DNA of the CDR3: TGTGCCAGCAGCAGAACACCTCCCTACGAGCAGTACTTC. Protein: CASSRTPPYEQYF.

The rearrangement joins TRBV11-2 to TRBJ2-5, with D perhaps matching TRBD2 (7 bases). V was shortened by 1 base and J by 4 bases, with 13 bases between the two germline ends. The CDR3 has 15 residues. CDR1 is SGHAT and CDR2 is FQNNGV in the germline V gene. CDR3 residues: CASSLAGGGGETQYF. The CDR3 coding sequence is TGTGCCAGCAGCTTAGCCGGGGGCGGGGGAGAGACCCAGTACTTC.

In its sample, this clone was seen once. The CDR3 DNA sequence: TGTGCCAGCAGCGGTAGTAGCGGATACAATGAGCAGTTCTTC. It encodes CASSGSSGYNEQFF. The V and J genes are TRBV9 and TRBJ2-1; perhaps TRBD2 as D (6 bases). V was pared by 3 bases and J by 4 bases, with 11 bases between. Germline lookup yields CDR1 SGDLS and CDR2 YYNGEE. The CDR3 spans 14 residues.

V gene TRBV9 combines with J gene TRBJ2-7, with D hard to call. The CDR3 covers 14 residues. V was shortened by 0 bases and J by 1 base, with 8 bases between the two germline ends. Germline V gives CDR1 SGDLS, CDR2 YYNGEE. The CDR3 DNA follows: TGTGCCAGCAGCGTAGGTGGCAGTTCCTACGAGCAGTACTTC. Amino acid sequence: CASSVGGSSYEQYF.

The gene calls are TRBV5-4 and TRBJ1-1; 7 bases line up with TRBD1. The germline V gene encodes CDR1 SGHNT and CDR2 YYREEE (reference sequence). The CDR3 is 14 residues long. J gave up 5 bases and V 5 bases, and 9 bases lay outside the gene matches. DNA of the CDR3: TGTGCCAGCAGTCGCGACAGGGTCGGGACTGAAGCTTTCTTT. Amino acids: CASSRDRVGTEAFF.

This chain connects TRBV5-1 to TRBJ1-1; D perhaps matches TRBD1 (5 bases). The germline CDR1 and CDR2 sequences are SGHRS and YFSETQ. The CDR3 covers 14 residues. V shed 4 bases and J shed 6 bases, with 16 bases lying between them. DNA for the CDR3: TGCGCCAGCAGCCTACAAGGGGTTGGCGCTGAAGCTTTCTTT. This codes for CASSLQGVGAEAFF.

J is TRBJ2-1 and V is TRBV5-1, with 9 bases lining up with TRBD1. Trimming removed 3 bases from V and 4 bases from J; junction bases left unmatched: 8. Per the germline V gene, CDR1 is SGHRS and CDR2 is YFSETQ. The CDR3 loop spans 16 amino acids. The CDR3 DNA reads TGCGCCAGCAGCTCCCCCGGACAGGGGAGATACAATGAGCAGTTCTTC. Its protein is CASSSPGQGRYNEQFF.

The chain employs TRBV7-2 and TRBJ2-3; 8 bases are a match to TRBD1. CDR3 length: 14 residues. Germline V CDR1 and CDR2: SGHTA, FQGNSA. V dropped 5 bases and J dropped 5; count of bases not matched to a gene: 6. CDR3 bases: TGTGCCAGCAGCGCCCAGGGGGCCGGAGATACGCAGTATTTT. Protein sequence: CASSAQGAGDTQYF.

V is TRBV25-1 and J is TRBJ2-1; tentatively, D is TRBD1 (6 bases). The length of the CDR3 is 15 residues. The germline V and J ends were trimmed by 6 bases and 3 bases, with 15 bases remaining between them. In germline, CDR1 is MGHDK, CDR2 SYGVNS. This CDR3 reads CASSVPGQDYNEQFF. In DNA, the CDR3 is TGTGCCAGCAGCGTGCCGGGACAAGACTACAATGAGCAGTTCTTC.

The V call is TRBV5-6, the J call TRBJ1-1; 10 nucleotides line up with TRBD1. Germline-derived CDR1 and CDR2 are SGHDT and YYEEEE. This CDR3 contains 17 residues. V was clipped by 0 bases and J by 3 bases; unmatched bases: 8. CDR3 in amino acids: CASSLAFRTGGDTEAFF. As DNA, the CDR3 is TGTGCCAGCAGCTTGGCCTTCAGGACAGGGGGTGACACTGAAGCTTTCTTT. Drawing the rest from reference TRBV5-6 and TRBJ1-1, the complete variable domain is DAGVTQSPTHLIKTRGQQVTLRCSPKSGHDTVSWYQQALGQGPQFIFQYYEEEERQRGNFPDRFSGHQFPNYSSELNVNALLLGDSALYLCASSLAFRTGGDTEAFFGQGTRLTVV.

V is TRBV13 and J is TRBJ2-4, with 7 bases lining up with TRBD1. The junction had 6 bases not matched to a gene; V was cut back by 5 bases and J by 2 bases. The CDR3 covers 15 residues. Germline CDR1 and CDR2: PRHDT and FYEKMQ (reference sequence). CDR3 residues: CASSEQTGTKNIQYF. CDR3 DNA sequence: TGTGCCAGCAGCGAGCAGACAGGGACCAAAAACATTCAGTACTTC.

This chain connects TRBV6-6 to TRBJ2-7; weak D call: TRBD2 (7 bases). V lost 8 bases and J 4 bases, leaving 18 bases between the germline ends. The germline gives CDR1 MNHNY, CDR2 SVGAGI (reference sequence). The CDR3 consists of 14 residues. CDR3 residues: CASREGGDLYEQYF. The CDR3 nucleotides read TGTGCCAGCCGGGAAGGGGGGGATTTGTACGAGCAGTACTTC.

This clone appeared a single time. This chain connects TRBV7-9 to TRBJ2-7; 7 bases are a match to TRBD1. This CDR3 spans 13 amino acids. V dropped 4 bases and J dropped 4; count of bases not matched to a gene: 4. From germline, CDR1 is SEHNR and CDR2 FQNEAQ (reference sequence). The CDR3 reads CASSSGGGYEQYF. CDR3 sequence (DNA): TGTGCCAGCAGCTCAGGGGGTGGGTACGAGCAGTACTTC.

The sample holds a few counts of this clone. The V call is TRBV13, the J call TRBJ2-5, with D maybe TRBD1 (6 bases). CDR3 length equals 14 residues. V was cut by 5 bases and J by 5 bases, with 15 bases left in between. Germline V gives CDR1 PRHDT, CDR2 FYEKMQ (reference sequence). The CDR3 spells CASSLRGNWETQYF. The CDR3 DNA follows: TGTGCCAGCAGCCTCAGGGGTAACTGGGAGACCCAGTACTTC. The whole variable domain, remainder taken from reference TRBV13 and TRBJ2-5, is AAGVIQSPRHLIKEKRETATLKCYPIPRHDTVYWYQQGPGQDPQFLISFYEKMQSDKGSIPDRFSAQQFSDYHSELNMSSLELGDSALYFCASSLRGNWETQYFGPGTRLLVL.

This sequence joins TRBV5-1 and TRBJ2-3; TRBD2 aligns across 8 bases. Germline trimming cut 2 bases from V and 2 bases from J; bases unmatched to any gene: 7. Germline loops: CDR1 SGHRS, CDR2 YFSETQ. This CDR3 has 16 amino acids. The CDR3 nucleotides read TGCGCCAGCAGCTTTACTAGCGGAACCTACACAGATACGCAGTATTTT. It specifies CASSFTSGTYTDTQYF.

This chain connects TRBV7-9 to TRBJ1-1; D is ambiguous. Germline values: CDR1 SEHNR, CDR2 FQNEAQ (reference sequence). V was shortened by 8 bases and J by 1 base, with 8 bases between the two germline ends. This CDR3 is built from 12 residues. DNA for the CDR3: TGTGCCAGCCGCGGTGAGAACACTGAAGCTTTCTTT. Translating it yields CASRGENTEAFF.

In its sample, this clone was seen a few times. The chain uses TRBV2 and TRBJ2-7, with 7 bases fitting TRBD2. CDR1 SNHLY and CDR2 FYNNEI come from the germline V gene. V dropped 8 bases and J dropped 6; count of bases not matched to a gene: 10. The CDR3 runs 13 residues. The CDR3 bases are TGTGCCAGCGGCCGCGGGAGTCCGTCCGAGCAGTACTTC. Amino acid sequence: CASGRGSPSEQYF. The full variable domain, rest sourced from reference TRBV2 and TRBJ2-7, is EPEVTQTPSHQVTQMGQEVILRCVPISNHLYFYWYRQILGQKVEFLVSFYNNEISEKSEIFDDQFSVERPDGSNFTLKIRSTKLEDSAMYFCASGRGSPSEQYFGPGTRLTVT.

The V and J genes are TRBV30 and TRBJ1-2; 8 bases map to TRBD1. This CDR3 spans 13 amino acids. V gave up 5 bases and J gave up 10 bases; unmatched junction bases: 12. Germline V CDR1 and CDR2: GTSNPN, SVGIG (reference sequence). For the CDR3, the DNA is TGTGCCTGGGACATGGACAGGGCCGGGGTCTACACCTTC. It specifies CAWDMDRAGVYTF.